This paragraph reports one TCR beta chain. Its antigen is not known. Germline V gene sequence: CDR1 LNHDA, CDR2 SQIVND (reference sequence). V trimming: 7 bases; J trimming: 6 bases; junction bases outside the gene matches: 12. The CDR3 has 14 amino acids. The PCR used 60 Vbeta and 13 Jbeta primers. Assay: immunoSEQ multiplex PCR; the TCRdb copy retains only in-frame clones and omits some. The data hold 150,000 to 200,000 clones, with around four fifths observed a single time. The sample originates from a study of cytomegalovirus exposure and HLA in healthy donors. General observations from the study: The classifier reportedly diagnosed cytomegalovirus status with high sensitivity and specificity. Under in vitro conditions, three CMV-associated chains were confirmed as specific for CMV antigens.

The sample comprised PBMCs. The receptor's source is a woman in her twenties or thirties in good health and CMV-seronegative. The V and J genes are TRBV19 and TRBJ2-7; 7 bases are a match to TRBD2. This CDR3 reads CASTRGEGVREQYF. For the CDR3, the DNA is TGTGCCAGTACGCGCGGGGAGGGAGTACGCGAGCAGTACTTC.